Listed below are T cell receptor beta chains from one sample, sequenced in a study of identical twins. TCRdb passed the 5' RACE reads through MiXCR, listing each CDR3 protein once. The sample shows roughly 250,000 distinct CDR3 sequences, around 6.6% of them seen only once. These same data were also listed under a study on yellow fever vaccine responses in identical twins.

The specimen was memory (CD45RO+) T cells sorted from blood. These receptors all come from a woman aged 18-35 years in good health. Both conserved end residues are trimmed from each CDR3. The order of the fields is CDR3 protein, V gene, clone size, J gene. Clone size, where shown, is once, few, many, or a class for clones that have expanded.

CDR3aa: ASSPRSAGQGFGYT
v_gene: TRBV2
abundance: -
j_gene: TRBJ1-2

CDR3aa: ASSARAGLAGDEQF
v_gene: TRBV12-3/TRBV12-4
abundance: few
j_gene: TRBJ2-1

CDR3aa: ASRRDPDSYEQY
v_gene: TRBV5-1
abundance: few
j_gene: TRBJ2-7

CDR3aa: ASSYSTQTPYEQY
v_gene: TRBV6-5
abundance: -
j_gene: TRBJ2-7

CDR3aa: ASSYDRGQETQY
v_gene: TRBV12-3/TRBV12-4
abundance: many
j_gene: TRBJ2-5

CDR3aa: ASSLRVGSGSTDTQY
v_gene: TRBV7-8
abundance: many
j_gene: TRBJ2-3

CDR3aa: SARDPPGQGHEAF
v_gene: TRBV20-1
abundance: few
j_gene: TRBJ1-1

CDR3aa: ASSSSGGDTQY
v_gene: TRBV13
abundance: -
j_gene: TRBJ2-3

CDR3aa: ASSFSGAQETQY
v_gene: TRBV7-3
abundance: -
j_gene: TRBJ2-5

CDR3aa: ASSQDRIGLSTDTQY
v_gene: TRBV7-8
abundance: few
j_gene: TRBJ2-3

CDR3aa: AISGRGSYEQY
v_gene: TRBV10-3
abundance: many
j_gene: TRBJ2-7

CDR3aa: SLVISANNEQF
v_gene: TRBV29-1
abundance: -
j_gene: TRBJ2-1

CDR3aa: ASSLRLREVTGELF
v_gene: TRBV11-2
abundance: -
j_gene: TRBJ2-2

CDR3aa: ASTNEGHEQY
v_gene: TRBV6-5
abundance: few
j_gene: TRBJ2-7

CDR3aa: ASTLTGTGSVYGYT
v_gene: TRBV7-9
abundance: -
j_gene: TRBJ1-2

CDR3aa: ASSQEAGARDTQY
v_gene: TRBV4-2
abundance: many
j_gene: TRBJ2-3

CDR3aa: ASTNSRVAEAF
v_gene: TRBV2
abundance: -
j_gene: TRBJ1-1

CDR3aa: ASRRVGQAGTEAF
v_gene: TRBV2
abundance: -
j_gene: TRBJ1-1

CDR3aa: ASSLPGSTDTQY
v_gene: TRBV28
abundance: -
j_gene: TRBJ2-3

CDR3aa: ASRLTGELYNEQF
v_gene: TRBV12-3/TRBV12-4
abundance: many
j_gene: TRBJ2-1

CDR3aa: ASSLVVAGAVNEQF
v_gene: TRBV7-6
abundance: -
j_gene: TRBJ2-1

CDR3aa: ASSRTGTANTGELF
v_gene: TRBV4-2
abundance: many
j_gene: TRBJ2-2

CDR3aa: ATSDDDRYNEQF
v_gene: TRBV24-1
abundance: many
j_gene: TRBJ2-1

CDR3aa: ASSLLTVYGYT
v_gene: TRBV13
abundance: many
j_gene: TRBJ1-2

CDR3aa: ASSELLAKNIQY
v_gene: TRBV2
abundance: many
j_gene: TRBJ2-4

CDR3aa: ASSPSRDRAPINNEQF
v_gene: TRBV7-8
abundance: many
j_gene: TRBJ2-1

CDR3aa: ASSLGWLNSNQPQH
v_gene: TRBV5-5
abundance: -
j_gene: TRBJ1-5

CDR3aa: ATSRTNTQETQY
v_gene: TRBV15
abundance: few
j_gene: TRBJ2-5

CDR3aa: AASYLGGTSGTAQGSYNEQF
v_gene: TRBV24-1
abundance: -
j_gene: TRBJ2-1

CDR3aa: ASSLGTMGTAYNEQF
v_gene: TRBV27
abundance: many
j_gene: TRBJ2-1

CDR3aa: ASSESFRGDTQY
v_gene: TRBV10-2
abundance: -
j_gene: TRBJ2-3

CDR3aa: ASSLGTDFYGYT
v_gene: TRBV5-5
abundance: few
j_gene: TRBJ1-2

CDR3aa: ASSLEGSIQETQY
v_gene: TRBV12-3/TRBV12-4
abundance: many
j_gene: TRBJ2-5